Below, one T cell receptor beta chain is given with its context. V gave up 3 bases and J gave up 0 bases, with 3 bases separating them. Germline CDR1 reads MGHDK; CDR2 reads SYGVNS. The CDR3 has 13 residues. Using immunoSEQ multiplex PCR, the repertoire was profiled, and TCRdb retains in-frame clones only, with some absent. The sample includes about 710,000 clones, approximately 89% of them seen just once. The source of the sample is a study of shared T cell receptors in the human thymus. These sequences were also reported in another study, on human thymus T cells. That paper notes: During corrective heart surgery, resections were taken, and the thymus tissue came from them. V and J gene usage appeared biased in thymic and blood repertoires.

The chain recombines TRBV25-1 with TRBJ2-1; D uncertain. Sequenced material: thymocytes. The clonotype was recovered from a boy in the first two years of life with a congenital heart defect. The DNA for the CDR3 is TGTGCCAGCAGTGAGAGCTCCTACAATGAGCAGTTCTTC. Protein sequence: CASSESSYNEQFF.